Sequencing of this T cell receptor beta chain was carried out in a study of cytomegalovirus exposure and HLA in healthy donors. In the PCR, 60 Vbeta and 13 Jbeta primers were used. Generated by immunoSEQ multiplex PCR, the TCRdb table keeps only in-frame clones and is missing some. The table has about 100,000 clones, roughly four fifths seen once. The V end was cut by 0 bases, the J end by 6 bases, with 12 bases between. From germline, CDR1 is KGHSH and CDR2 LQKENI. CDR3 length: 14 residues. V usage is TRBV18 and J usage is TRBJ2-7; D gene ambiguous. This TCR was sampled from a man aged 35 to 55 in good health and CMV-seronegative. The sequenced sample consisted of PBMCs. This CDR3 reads CASSPPSLLSEQYF. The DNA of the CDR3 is TGTGCCAGCTCACCACCGTCTCTTCTCTCCGAGCAGTACTTC.